This TCR beta chain was identified during a study of human T cells and chemical hapten exposure. Study summary: Sensitization applied 2% DPC to roughly 2 cm by roughly 2 cm of upper inner arm skin. Each patch test put 0.01% DPC on the upper back, and results were read at 6 days. Study outcomes and limitations: High-frequency TCRs, those above 1 in 1000, stayed the same after DPC sensitization.

Each cDNA molecule in the library carried unique molecular identifiers. TCRdb ran MiXCR on the RACE reads and lists one entry per CDR3 protein. Of 100,000 or so distinct CDR3 sequences listed, less than 35% are singletons. As for time point: patch test 3, about 24 weeks after DPC sensitization. Indicated treatment: therapeutic diphenylcyclopropenone sensitization with weekly scalp DPC. The CDR3 is 13 residues long. Trimming took 10 bases from V and 1 from J; bases not matched to a gene: 4. This clonotype was picked up a small number of times. The antigen is unknown. This clonotype originated in a man aged 35-49 years with alopecia areata. Some clones in this sample may be carry-over from other donors' samples. Sequencing was performed on whole blood, taken in connection with sensitization to the hapten diphenylcyclopropenone (DPC). V usage is TRBV12-3 or TRBV12-4 and J usage is TRBJ2-3, with 8 bases identical to TRBD2. The CDR3 region has the DNA TGTGCCACCCTGACTAGCGGCACAGATACGCAGTATTTT. Its protein is CATLTSGTDTQYF.